This T cell receptor (beta chain) was sequenced for a study of T cells expressing NK-cell markers. Study-level information: The TCR beta repertoires originated in sorted CD3+CD56+NKG2C+, CD3+CD56+NKG2C- and CD3+CD56-NKG2C+ T cells. Most of the eight sequenced donors were HCMV-seropositive; one was seronegative. Study-wide findings and caveats: More than five of the donors carried dominant NKG2C+ clonotypes that took up about 1.0-8% of their CD8+ T cells.

For TCR beta, cDNA was produced by 5'RACE template switching with UMIs. TCRdb reprocessed the 5' RACE reads; each CDR3 protein has one entry and no DNA is given. The sample includes about 460,000 distinct CDR3 sequences. The CDR3 is 15 residues long. The germline gives CDR1 SSHAT, CDR2 FNYEAQ (reference sequence). Concerning this clonotype: Its specificity is not known.

The gene calls are TRBV7-7 and TRBJ2-1. Sequenced sample: blood T cells: a sorted CD56 or NKG2C T cell subset, CD4+ or CD8+ T cells, or bulk PBMC T cells (not recorded which). The receptor's source is a woman between 45 and 60 years old in good health. The CDR3 sequence is CASSLDYSTYNEQFF. The full variable domain, with the rest looked up from reference TRBV7-7 and TRBJ2-1, is GAGVSQSPRYKVTKRGQDVTLRCDPISSHATLYWYQQALGQGPEFLTYFNYEAQPDKSGLPSDRFSAERPEGSISTLTIQRTEQRDSAMYRCASSLDYSTYNEQFFGPGTRLTVL.